This note documents a single TCR beta chain sequence. The data derive from a study of Tregs in tolerant kidney transplant recipients. Clones were sequenced by immunoSEQ multiplex PCR, and TCRdb holds only the in-frame ones, with some missing. The table lists some 57,000 clones, roughly nine tenths of them singletons. The nonmyeloablative bone marrow transplants came from related graft donors, with transient mixed chimerism. The CDR3 totals 16 residues. V was trimmed by 3 bases and J by 5 bases, leaving 16 bases between them. Germline V gene data show CDR1 as SGHAT and CDR2 as FQNNGV. The TCR originated in a human patient who received a combined kidney and bone marrow transplant. Some T cells may have come from the graft donor. V gene TRBV11-2 combines with J gene TRBJ1-4, with D tentatively TRBD1 (5 bases). The sequencing here drew on CD8+ T cells from blood (PBMCs), taken 24 months after the transplant. The CDR3 region has the DNA TGTGCCAGCAGCTTGACCCAGACAGCGTTCAATGAAAAACTGTTTTTT. Translating gives CASSLTQTAFNEKLFF.